Described below is a single T cell receptor beta chain sequence and its context. The specificity of this receptor is unknown. Base qualities are missing; no much larger clone stands one base away. Trimming takes 4 bases from V and 7 bases from J, and the germline ends sit 7 bases apart. Inclusive of the bounding cysteine and phenylalanine, the CDR3 is 11 residues long. The sequence is cut down to CDR3 DNA, 33 bases in frame from base 1. From a lookup of the germline V gene, CDR1 and CDR2 are SQVTM and ANQGSEA. This sample is drawn from a study of TIL therapy for anti-PD-1-resistant metastatic lung cancer (dated by TCRdb to about 2021). About the study as a whole: A median age of roughly 54 years (range about 35-75) and a median tumor PD-L1 proportion score of approximately 6% were recorded among enrolled patients. The cohort was composed predominantly of lung adenocarcinoma, with a few EGFR-mutant and two ALK-rearranged tumors included, and half of patients were identified as current or former smokers. A median non-synonymous tumor mutation burden of about 1.5 mutations per megabase was determined across the cohort by whole-exome sequencing. Tumor and peripheral blood T cell receptor beta sequencing was used to track clonotypes across tumor, expanded TIL product and serial blood samples.

TCR beta CDR3 regions were amplified from genomic DNA by bias-controlled multiplex PCR with the immunoSEQ v3 hsTCRB kit. An Illumina NextSeq 500 was used to sequence the TCR libraries, reaching approximately 2 million read pairs at survey level or about 4.5-6.5 million at deep level. As for the original processing: V, D and J genes were assigned, non-productive sequences were removed, and clonality was reported by immunoSEQ Analyzer software. Repertoires were compared by productive Simpson clonality and by the Morisita overlap index of productive TRB rearrangements between infused TIL and blood. TCRdb took over this immuneACCESS table, retaining in-frame rearrangements with V and J assigned. Such tables are incomplete; in checked studies, under half of the missing clones stem from an unresolved V gene, and the remainder is unexplained. V, J and clone size are taken as reported in that table, and D and trimming were inferred from the DNA itself. The sample table contains tens of thousands of clones; only one count was recorded for about two thirds of them. The top ten clones comprise 5.6% of the sample.

The sample's time point label is to be understood as: pre-treatment sample, taken before nivolumab and TIL therapy. Baseline tumor samples were excised metastases, mostly pleural nodules or supraclavicular lymph nodes, from the same resection used to grow TIL. Before any PD-1/PD-L1 blockade was given, tumors were harvested, nivolumab was then administered, and patients who progressed went on to receive lymphodepletion, an infusion of expanded TIL, and IL-2. Adults with stage 4 NSCLC were enrolled in a dual-center phase I trial from October 2017 to January 2020. Samples were obtained from a single-arm, open-label phase I trial in which tumor-infiltrating lymphocyte therapy with nivolumab was evaluated in advanced non-small cell lung cancer. Portions of each resected tumor were snap-frozen in liquid nitrogen and were stored at -80 degrees C. Tumor regions of interest were chosen on H&E sections by laser-capture macrodissection, pulverized into 15 mg aliquots, and extracted with Qiagen Allprep kits.

Broad study findings and their caveats: The study protocol defined all tumor marker inferences as exploratory. Because the cohort was highly selected, with more treatment-naive, never-smoker and oncogene-addicted patients than is typical, generalizability is limited. TIL culture showed high clonal turnover, with many enriched product clones undetected in the baseline tumor, suggesting clonal contraction rather than faithful expansion. Higher clonality and lower diversity were observed in expanded TIL cultures than in baseline intratumoral T cells (median clonality around 5.7% vs 31%, p < 0.0001).

The chain is made from TRBV29-1 and TRBJ1-4; no D gene call is confident. The material was tumor tissue, obtained at baseline. This clonotype was sampled from a person between 30 and 80 years old with non-small cell lung cancer. The CDR3 amino acid sequence is: CSVGTGEKLFF. The DNA sequence is as follows: TGCAGCGTTGGGACGGGTGAAAAACTGTTTTTT.